The clone carrying this T cell receptor beta chain was seen a handful of times. According to the study, TCR beta libraries were built with iRepertoire HTBI primers and CDR3-region Arm-PCR. TCRdb recomputed calls from the multiplex PCR reads with MiXCR, one row per CDR3 protein. The sample gives 400,000 to 500,000 distinct CDR3 sequences, less than 25% of which show up once; 7.8% is in the top ten. V was shortened by 0 bases and J by 4 bases, with 15 bases between the two germline ends. Germline CDR1 is SEHNR and CDR2 is FQNEAQ (reference sequence). This CDR3 has 16 amino acids. The time point denotes: persistent/refractory GD, antithyroid drugs over 5 years with positive TRAb. Making the TCR library involved RNA that had been extracted from PBMCs. The data are from a study of regulatory T cells in long-lasting Graves disease. Whole-study context: Persistent Graves' disease required over 5 years of antithyroid drugs and positive TSH receptor antibodies.

The sample in question was peripheral blood mononuclear cells (PBMCs), obtained when the disease was refractory, from a patient treated with antithyroid drugs. The chain has TRBV7-9 and TRBJ2-5; tentatively, D is TRBD1 (7 bases). This receptor was identified in a female donor with Graves disease. The CDR3 DNA follows: TGTGCCAGCAGCTTAGCGCTGACAGGGACTGGAGAGACCCAGTACTTC. Amino acids: CASSLALTGTGETQYF.